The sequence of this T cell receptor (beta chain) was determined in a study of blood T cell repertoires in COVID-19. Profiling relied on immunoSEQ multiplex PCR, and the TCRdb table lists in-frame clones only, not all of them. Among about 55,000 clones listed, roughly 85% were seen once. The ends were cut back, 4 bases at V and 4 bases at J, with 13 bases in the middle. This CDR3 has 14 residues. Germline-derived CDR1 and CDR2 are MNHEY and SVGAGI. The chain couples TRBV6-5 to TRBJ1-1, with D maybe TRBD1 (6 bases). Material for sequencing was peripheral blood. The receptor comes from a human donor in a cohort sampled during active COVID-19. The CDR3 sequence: CASSFQGPLTEAFF. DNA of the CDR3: TGTGCCAGCAGTTTCCAGGGGCCCCTCACTGAAGCTTTCTTT.